These 18 T cell receptor beta chains were all obtained from the same sample, sequenced in a study of T cell repertoires in cytomegalovirus infection. TCRdb analysed the reads with MiXCR anew, one entry per CDR3 protein. The sample comprises approximately 730,000 distinct CDR3 sequences, roughly 33% of which are singletons, and 18% rests with the top ten. No antigen has been assigned to these receptors. This specimen consisted of cultured PBMCs, obtained from culture after CMV antigen stimulation. These receptor sequences come from a human donor in good health (CMV status not recorded). Some clones in this sample may be carry-over from other donors' samples.

V and J are TRBV4-1 and TRBJ1-3; 8 nucleotides agree with TRBD1. V lost 1 base to trimming and J lost 3 bases; unmatched junction nucleotides: 5. Per the germline V gene, CDR1 is MGHRA and CDR2 is YSYEKL. The CDR3 totals 16 residues. The CDR3 region has the DNA TGCGCCAGCAGCCAAGTCGGCAGGGGGCTTGGAAACACCATATATTTT. This gives the protein CASSQVGRGLGNTIYF.

This clonotype has more than one count but fewer than ten. The chain is built from TRBV10-3 and TRBJ1-1; maybe TRBD1 (5 bases). CDR1 and CDR2 (germline): ENHRY, SYGVKD. This CDR3 region has 16 residues. Trimming cost V 3 bases and J 1 base, with 15 bases left between them. CDR3 region: CAISDLRERGNTEAFF. In nucleotides, the CDR3 is TGTGCCATCAGTGACCTTCGGGAGAGGGGGAACACTGAAGCTTTCTTT.

This clonotype was observed a few times. This chain links TRBV6-5 with TRBJ1-1, with 9 bases identical to TRBD1. The CDR3 contains 17 residues. V shed 6 bases and J 1 base; nucleotides not matched to a gene: 12. CDR1 and CDR2 from the germline V gene are MNHEY and SVGAGI. Written as DNA, the CDR3 is TGTGCCAGCAGCCGGGAGGGGACAGGGAGCACGAACACTGAAGCTTTCTTT. Translating it yields CASSREGTGSTNTEAFF.

This clonotype was counted a few times. This rearrangement joins TRBV19 to TRBJ2-2; 13 bases fit TRBD2. Germline CDR1 is LNHDA and CDR2 is SQIVND (reference sequence). CDR3 length: 20 residues. The V segment lost 4 bases and the J segment 0 bases; nucleotides outside the gene matches: 11. In DNA, the CDR3 is TGTGCCAGTAGTAAAACGGGACTAGCGGGGCTAAACGCGAACACCGGGGAGCTGTTTTTT. It codes for CASSKTGLAGLNANTGELFF.

This clonotype was seen more than once but under ten times. This CDR3 is CASSNLLSSTDTQYF. The CDR3, as DNA: TGTGCCAGCAGCAATCTACTTTCTAGCACAGATACGCAGTATTTT. The rearrangement links TRBV7-9 to TRBJ2-3; D unresolved. The CDR3 extends over 15 amino acids. Trimming took 5 bases from V and 0 from J, leaving 12 bases between them. Germline CDR1 and CDR2: SEHNR and FQNEAQ (reference sequence).

This sequence joins TRBV6-6 and TRBJ2-1; TRBD1 matches 9 bases. V was clipped by 5 bases and J by 4 bases; unmatched bases: 21. The CDR3 runs 20 residues. Germline V CDR1 and CDR2: MNHNY, SVGAGI (reference sequence). The CDR3 DNA sequence: TGTGCCAGCAGTAAGATCCCGGGACAGGGCAGTTCGGGGTCTTACAATGAGCAGTTCTTC. Translating gives CASSKIPGQGSSGSYNEQFF.

This rearrangement joins TRBV5-1 to TRBJ2-3; 15 bases fit TRBD2. V trimming: 3 bases; J trimming: 4 bases; junction bases outside the gene matches: 9. In germline, CDR1 is SGHRS, CDR2 YFSETQ. CDR3 length: 18 residues. CDR3 sequence: CASSSFGLAGGPSDTQYF. CDR3 DNA: TGCGCCAGCAGCTCGTTCGGACTAGCGGGGGGGCCCTCAGATACGCAGTATTTT.

This chain uses TRBV12-3 or TRBV12-4 with TRBJ2-7; 10 positions agree with TRBD1. V lost 3 bases and J lost 5; bases outside the gene matches: 4. This CDR3 is built from 14 residues. The CDR3 here is CASSFSGTGDEQYF. CDR3 DNA sequence: TGTGCCAGCAGTTTTAGTGGGACAGGGGACGAGCAGTACTTC.

This sequence joins TRBV7-2 and TRBJ2-5; 8 nucleotides match TRBD2. The germline V gene has CDR1 SGHTA and CDR2 FQGNSA. J gave up 0 bases and V 5 bases, and 8 bases lay outside the gene matches. The CDR3 length is 16 residues. The CDR3 loop reads CASSPSTSGHQETQYF. CDR3 sequence (DNA): TGTGCCAGCAGCCCAAGCACTAGCGGCCACCAAGAGACCCAGTACTTC.

This chain links TRBV7-9 with TRBJ2-1; 8 nucleotides line up with TRBD2. CDR3 length: 15 amino acids. V dropped 4 bases and J dropped 2; count of bases not matched to a gene: 4. Germline V lookup: CDR1 SEHNR, CDR2 FQNEAQ (reference sequence). CDR3 nucleotides: TGTGCCAGCAGCTCTAGCGGGCGTACCTACAATGAGCAGTTCTTC. Translation: CASSSSGRTYNEQFF. Full variable domain (remainder filled in from reference TRBV7-9 and TRBJ2-1): DTGVSQNPRHKITKRGQNVTFRCDPISEHNRLYWYRQTLGQGPEFLTYFQNEAQLEKSRLLSDRFSAERPKGSFSTLEIQRTEQGDSAMYLCASSSSGRTYNEQFFGPGTRLTVL.

The gene calls are TRBV18 and TRBJ2-7; TRBD1 matches 8 bases. After removal of 3 bases from V and 4 bases from J, the junction contained 5 bases not matched to a gene. CDR3 length equals 14 residues. Germline CDR1 reads KGHSH; CDR2 reads LQKENI. The CDR3 sequence: CASSPGQVSYEQYF. CDR3 DNA sequence: TGTGCCAGCTCACCGGGACAGGTTTCGTACGAGCAGTACTTC.

This clonotype appeared a few times. The chain joins TRBV20-1 to TRBJ2-7, with D possibly matching TRBD2 (5 bases). V was cut by 3 bases and J by 5 bases, with 26 bases left in between. Germline lookup yields CDR1 DFQATT and CDR2 SNEGSKA (reference sequence). This CDR3 spans 17 amino acids. CDR3 loop: CSASTNLGYRGDHEQYF. CDR3 nucleotide sequence: TGCAGTGCTAGCACGAACTTGGGCTACCGGGGAGACCACGAGCAGTACTTC.

This clonotype has a handful of counts. The genes are TRBV5-5 and TRBJ2-7; no definite D call. This CDR3 has 13 amino acids. Trimming pared 6 bases from V and 3 bases from J, leaving 13 bases between. Germline CDR1 SGHKS, CDR2 YYEKEE (reference sequence). Written as DNA, the CDR3 is TGTGCCAGCACCCCCGGGCTGTACTACGAGCAGTACTTC. Its protein product is CASTPGLYYEQYF.

This clonotype has ten or more counts. The chain combines TRBV7-2 with TRBJ1-5; 12 bases agree with TRBD1. Looked up from germline, CDR1 is SGHTA and CDR2 is FQGNSA. The CDR3 runs to 15 residues. J was trimmed by 5 bases and V by 5 bases; bases with no gene match: 4. CDR3 bases: TGTGCCAGCAGCGAGGGACAGGGGGCTTATCAGCCCCAGCATTTT. Protein sequence: CASSEGQGAYQPQHF.

V and J are TRBV20-1 and TRBJ2-5; 8 nucleotides line up with TRBD1. The CDR3 consists of 14 residues. Trimming took 5 bases from V and 1 from J; bases not matched to a gene: 6. The germline CDR1 and CDR2 sequences are DFQATT and SNEGSKA (reference sequence). The CDR3 DNA reads TGCAGTGCTCTAGATGACAGGGGCCAAGAGACCCAGTACTTC. Its translation is CSALDDRGQETQYF.

This clonotype has a handful of counts. V usage is TRBV6-2 or TRBV6-3 and J usage is TRBJ1-1, with D unclear. V shed 2 bases and J shed 3 bases, with 7 bases lying between them. CDR1 and CDR2 from the germline V gene are MNHEY and SVGEGT. There are 13 residues in the CDR3. The CDR3 nucleotides are TGTGCCAGCAGTTACGTCCCCCACACTGAAGCTTTCTTT. Translation: CASSYVPHTEAFF.

The genes are TRBV9 and TRBJ2-7, with unresolved D. Looked up from germline, CDR1 is SGDLS and CDR2 is YYNGEE. CDR3 size: 14 residues. V was trimmed by 4 bases and J by 0 bases, leaving 11 bases between them. The CDR3 DNA is TGTGCCAGCAGCCGCACATCTCCCTCCTACGAGCAGTACTTC. It is translated as CASSRTSPSYEQYF.

The rearrangement joins TRBV2 to TRBJ2-7, with D possibly TRBD2 on 6 matching bases. In germline, CDR1 is SNHLY, CDR2 FYNNEI. The CDR3 totals 14 residues. Trimming cost V 8 bases and J 2 bases, with 16 bases left between them. CDR3: CASGGILKAYEQYF. In DNA form, the CDR3 reads TGTGCCAGCGGGGGGATTTTGAAAGCCTACGAGCAGTACTTC. The full variable domain, its missing parts supplied by reference TRBV2 and TRBJ2-7, is EPEVTQTPSHQVTQMGQEVILRCVPISNHLYFYWYRQILGQKVEFLVSFYNNEISEKSEIFDDQFSVERPDGSNFTLKIRSTKLEDSAMYFCASGGILKAYEQYFGPGTRLTVT.